The 26 T cell receptor beta chains below were found in one sample sequenced in a study of blood T cells in healthy people across ages. With a J-beta primer mix and a sample-barcoded 5' primer, a second PCR ran about 7 to 12 cycles. TCRdb called the 5' RACE reads again in MiXCR, with one record for every CDR3 protein. This sample has around 1.7 million distinct CDR3 sequences, with roughly 28% found just once. Sequencing used blood. Receptors were obtained from a woman in her 30s in good health.

This clonotype was observed a single time. The V call is TRBV5-4, the J call TRBJ2-3; 8 positions agree with TRBD2. From germline, CDR1 is SGHNT and CDR2 YYREEE (reference sequence). The CDR3 has 15 amino acids. V lost 5 bases to trimming and J lost 4 bases; unmatched junction nucleotides: 9. CDR3 sequence (DNA): TGTGCCAGCAGGGTCCGGGGGGGTTACGCAGATACGCAGTATTTT. This translates into CASRVRGGYADTQYF.

Comments on this clonotype: At one end the junction does not follow the germline gene, possibly because of a read error. J is TRBJ2-3 and V is TRBV29-1; D may match TRBD1 or TRBD2 (6 bases each). Germline lookup yields CDR1 SQVTM and CDR2 ANQGSEA. This CDR3 comprises 13 residues. The CDR3 nucleotides read TGCAGCCAGGCGGGACAACACACAGATACGCAGGATTTT. The encoded protein is CSQAGQHTDTQDF.

The chain recombines TRBV7-9 with TRBJ2-7; 8 nucleotides agree with TRBD2. Trimming removed 5 bases from V and 1 base from J; junction bases left unmatched: 10. The CDR3 extends over 16 amino acids. Per germline, CDR1 SEHNR and CDR2 FQNEAQ (reference sequence). The CDR3 protein is CASSPAGSGSSYEQYF. The CDR3, as DNA: TGTGCCAGCAGCCCGGCGGGAAGCGGGAGTTCCTACGAGCAGTACTTC.

The chain links TRBV7-2 to TRBJ2-7; D gene unclear. CDR1 SGHTA and CDR2 FQGNSA come from the germline V gene. The CDR3 is 14 amino acids. V was clipped by 2 bases and J by 6 bases, with 14 bases between them. DNA for the CDR3: TGTGCCAGCAGCTTATTTCCAGGATGGGCCGAGCAGTACTTC. This translates into CASSLFPGWAEQYF.

The chain has TRBV10-2 and TRBJ2-1; TRBD2 is a possible D gene (7 bases). Trimming removed 8 bases at V and 7 bases at J, with 21 bases between. This CDR3 spans 15 amino acids. Per germline, CDR1 WSHSY and CDR2 SAAADI. Written as DNA, the CDR3 is TGCGCCAGCGGGTTCCCGATGAGGGGGGGAAATGAGCAGTTCTTC. This gives the protein CASGFPMRGGNEQFF.

The chain combines TRBV6-2 or TRBV6-3 with TRBJ2-5; 9 nucleotides line up with TRBD2. The length of the CDR3 is 15 residues. CDR1 is MNHEY and CDR2 is SVGEGT in the germline V gene. V trimming: 8 bases; J trimming: 7 bases; junction bases outside the gene matches: 14. The CDR3 loop reads CASLRPGLAMGTQYF. In DNA, the CDR3 is TGTGCCAGCCTTCGACCGGGACTAGCTATGGGGACCCAGTACTTC.

This clonotype was observed a few times. This chain links TRBV20-1 with TRBJ1-1; 8 bases match TRBD1. After removal of 3 bases from V and 4 bases from J, the junction contained 10 bases not matched to a gene. The CDR3 extends over 15 amino acids. From germline, CDR1 is DFQATT and CDR2 SNEGSKA (reference sequence). The chain's CDR3 is CSARPLHTGGTEAFF. Written as DNA, the CDR3 is TGCAGTGCTAGGCCCCTACACACAGGGGGCACTGAAGCTTTCTTT.

The chain carries TRBV20-1 and TRBJ1-4; 7 bases are shared with TRBD1. This CDR3 has 15 amino acids. V shed 5 bases, J shed 5 bases, and the junction held 11 bases outside the gene matches. Germline V gene sequence: CDR1 DFQATT, CDR2 SNEGSKA (reference sequence). In nucleotides, the CDR3 is TGCAGTGCTGGAGGGGGCCCCATCGAAAATGAAAAACTGTTTTTT. Translating it yields CSAGGGPIENEKLFF.

This clonotype was counted a few times. Since a much larger clone is just one base distant, this may be a read error. The chain joins TRBV5-1 to TRBJ2-6; D is perhaps TRBD1 (5 bases). CDR1 and CDR2 from the germline V gene are SGHRS and YFSETQ. This CDR3 region has 14 residues. CDR3 in amino acids: CASSESSGANVRTF. In DNA form, the CDR3 reads TGCGCCAGCAGCGAGAGCTCTGGGGCCAACGTCCGGACTTTC.

There are a few counts of this clonotype. This chain joins TRBV6-2 or TRBV6-3 and TRBJ2-1; 8 bases map to TRBD2. Germline V gene sequence: CDR1 MNHEY, CDR2 SVGEGT. Unmatched junction bases numbered 5, after V lost 6 bases and J lost 4 bases. The CDR3 sequence is 14 residues long. The chain's CDR3 is CASRIAGSYNEQFF. CDR3 in DNA: TGTGCCAGCAGGATAGCGGGATCATACAATGAGCAGTTCTTC.

The chain recombines TRBV5-1 with TRBJ2-7, with D tentatively TRBD2 (6 bases). The J call may not be correct, given that the DNA end is closer to TRBJ2-5. CDR1 is SGHRS, CDR2 YFSETQ, per germline. This CDR3 is built from 14 residues. In DNA, the CDR3 is TGCGCCAGCAGCCCGGGACCTAGCGTGGAGACCCAGTACTTC. Residues: CASSPGPSVETQYF.

CDR3 in DNA: TGTGCCACCAGTGAGTTTTTACTGACTAGCGGGGCCCCCTATGAGCAGTACTTC. Translation: CATSEFLLTSGAPYEQYF. V gene TRBV24-1 combines with J gene TRBJ2-4, with 11 bases aligning to TRBD2. V gave up 4 bases and J gave up 13 bases; unmatched junction bases: 20. The CDR3 runs to 18 residues. Germline V gene sequence: CDR1 KGHDR, CDR2 SFDVKD.

As regards this clonotype: At one end the junction does not follow the germline gene, possibly because of a read error. The chain has TRBV29-1 and TRBJ1-2; TRBD1 matches at 7 bases. CDR1 and CDR2 (germline): SQVTM, ANQGSEA. There are 12 residues in the CDR3. CDR3 DNA: TGCATCGTTGAGACGACAGGGCGCGGCTACACCTTC. It yields the protein CIVETTGRGYTF.

This clonotype showed up just a few times. The rearrangement joins TRBV20-1 to TRBJ2-2; TRBD2 might be the D (6 bases). Trimming removed 0 bases from V and 0 bases from J, with 8 bases in between. This CDR3 is built from 15 residues. Germline V gives CDR1 DFQATT, CDR2 SNEGSKA (reference sequence). This CDR3 is CSARDGGANTGELFF. The CDR3 DNA reads TGCAGTGCTAGAGACGGGGGAGCGAACACCGGGGAGCTGTTTTTT.

Remarks on this clonotype: A much larger clone lies a single base off, so this may be a read error. The chain joins TRBV20-1 to TRBJ2-1; TRBD1 matches 8 bases. The DNA matches TRBJ2-7 better at its end, which makes the J call doubtful. This CDR3 is built from 14 residues. The germline V gene encodes CDR1 DFQATT and CDR2 SNEGSKA (reference sequence). The CDR3 here is CSVPRQGSYNEQYF. The CDR3 nucleotides read TGCAGTGTCCCAAGACAGGGGTCCTACAATGAGCAGTACTTC.

The chain joins TRBV27 to TRBJ1-4; D is undetermined. There are 13 residues in the CDR3. Looked up from germline, CDR1 is MNHEY and CDR2 is SMNVEV (reference sequence). Trimming stripped 5 bases from V and 4 bases from J, with 8 bases between. The CDR3 DNA reads TGTGCCAGCAGTAACAGCCTTAATGAAAAACTGTTTTTT. Translating it yields CASSNSLNEKLFF.

The chain is built from TRBV27 and TRBJ2-1; no definite D call. V gave up 7 bases and J gave up 7 bases, with 11 bases separating them. Per germline, CDR1 MNHEY and CDR2 SMNVEV (reference sequence). The CDR3 is 12 amino acids. Here the CDR3 reads CASKDRWNEQFF. CDR3 DNA sequence: TGTGCCAGCAAGGACCGTTGGAATGAGCAGTTCTTC.

The gene calls are TRBV6-1 and TRBJ2-4; 10 nucleotides line up with TRBD2. TRBJ2-7 matches the DNA end more closely, so the J call is doubtful. Germline lookup yields CDR1 MNHNS and CDR2 SASEGT. The CDR3 extends over 15 amino acids. CDR3 region: CASSEIKREGIEQYF. The CDR3 nucleotides read TGTGCCAGCAGTGAAATAAAGCGGGAGGGTATCGAGCAGTACTTC.

The genes are TRBV12-3 or TRBV12-4 and TRBJ2-7, with D possibly TRBD1 on 6 matching bases. Trimming took 7 bases from V and 7 from J, leaving 23 bases between them. The CDR3 is 15 amino acids. CDR3 sequence reads: CASKRASGVPREQYF. CDR3 in DNA: TGTGCCAGCAAAAGAGCATCAGGGGTCCCCCGGGAGCAGTACTTC.

The chain joins TRBV6-2 or TRBV6-3 to TRBJ1-1, with D unresolved. Trimming stripped 6 bases from V and 1 base from J, with 15 bases between. There are 15 residues in the CDR3. CDR1 is MNHEY and CDR2 is SVGEGT in the germline V gene. The CDR3 is CASSQELVQNTEAFF. CDR3 DNA sequence: TGTGCCAGCAGCCAGGAGTTGGTCCAGAACACTGAAGCTTTCTTT.

Comment on this clonotype: A much more abundant neighbour one base away suggests this may be a read error. This chain links TRBV24-1 with TRBJ1-2, with no clear D. Germline CDR1 KGHDR, CDR2 SFDVKD. Trimming cost V 3 bases and J 4 bases, with 11 bases left between them. There are 14 residues in the CDR3. CDR3 sequence reads: CATSDTLAGYGYTF. For the CDR3, the DNA is TGTGCCACCAGTGATACCCTGGCGGGCTATGGCTACACCTTC.

V is TRBV23-1 and J is TRBJ1-1; D gene unclear. TRBV23-1 is an ORF for which the function is uncertain. V lost 3 bases to trimming and J lost 6 bases, with 11 bases between them. The CDR3 extends over 13 amino acids. CDR3 nucleotide sequence: TGCGCCAGCAGTCACTTAGGGCCCCCTGAAGCTTTCTTT. Protein sequence: CASSHLGPPEAFF.

The chain combines TRBV15 with TRBJ1-5; the D gene is possibly TRBD1 (5 bases). The V end was cut by 5 bases, the J end by 0 bases, with 11 bases between. The CDR3 totals 15 residues. Germline CDR1 reads LNHNV; CDR2 reads YYDKDF (reference sequence). CDR3 nucleotide sequence: TGTGCCACCAGCGATCGGGGGGATAGCAATCAGCCCCAGCATTTT. Encoded protein: CATSDRGDSNQPQHF.

This clonotype was found a few times. At one end the junction does not follow the germline gene, possibly because of a read error. The chain employs TRBV5-1 and TRBJ2-3; the match to TRBD1 covers 12 bases. This CDR3 spans 16 amino acids. Looked up from germline, CDR1 is SGHRS and CDR2 is YFSETQ. The CDR3 DNA reads as TGCACCAGCAGTTTCGGGACAGGGGGCTTCACAGATACGCAGTATTTT. This sequence encodes CTSSFGTGGFTDTQYF.

For this clonotype: A clone one base away is much larger, so this may be a read error. V gene TRBV12-3 or TRBV12-4 combines with J gene TRBJ1-2; D perhaps matches TRBD1 (5 bases). The CDR3 has 14 residues. For the CDR3, the DNA is TGTGCCAGCAGCCTGGGACCCGCCAACTATAGCTACACCTTC. This sequence encodes CASSLGPANYSYTF.

The DNA for the CDR3 is TGTGCCAGCAGTTTTGGCGGTAATGAAAAACTGTTTTTT. Translated: CASSFGGNEKLFF. The chain employs TRBV12-3 or TRBV12-4 and TRBJ1-4; D is unclear. V lost 3 bases and J lost 4, with 6 bases in between. This CDR3 contains 13 residues.